The 5 T cell receptor beta chains presented below share a single source sample, sequenced in a study of blood T cell repertoires in COVID-19. Profiling relied on immunoSEQ multiplex PCR, and the TCRdb table lists in-frame clones only, not all of them. The table includes over 350,000 clones, approximately 90% detected once. The source material was PBMCs or T cells enriched from blood (not recorded which). The receptors were sampled from a woman aged 18-29 years with acute COVID-19.

This chain uses TRBV18 with TRBJ2-1; the match to TRBD1 covers 9 bases. Germline CDR1 reads KGHSH; CDR2 reads LQKENI. Unmatched junction bases numbered 9, after V lost 6 bases and J lost 9 bases. There are 14 residues in the CDR3. The CDR3 here is CASSTGQGYGEQFF. The DNA for the CDR3 is TGTGCCAGCTCCACGGGACAGGGCTATGGTGAGCAGTTCTTC.

The chain combines TRBV11-3 with TRBJ2-2, with D maybe TRBD1 (6 bases). Trimming removed 5 bases from V and 2 bases from J, with 9 bases in between. CDR1 and CDR2 (germline): SGHNT, YENEEA. The CDR3 contains 14 residues. The CDR3 loop reads CASSPGQNTGELFF. Written as DNA, the CDR3 is TGTGCCAGCAGCCCGGGACAAAACACCGGGGAGCTGTTTTTT.

Written as DNA, the CDR3 is TGCGCCAGCAGCCAAGGCCTAGCCTATGACAATGAGCAGTTCTTC. Translation: CASSQGLAYDNEQFF. V usage is TRBV4-3 and J usage is TRBJ2-1; the D gene is possibly TRBD2 (5 bases). Germline-derived CDR1 and CDR2 are LGHNA and YSLEER. CDR3 length equals 15 residues. V shed 1 base and J shed 5 bases, with 12 bases lying between them.

The J gene is TRBJ1-2, the V gene TRBV3-1 (or the pseudogene TRBV3-2); possible D gene TRBD1, 5 bases. The CDR3 contains 14 residues. V dropped 1 base and J dropped 3 bases, with 9 bases sitting between them. The V gene's germline CDR1 is LGHDT and CDR2 YNNKEL (reference sequence). The CDR3 is CASSQASRDYGYTF. The CDR3 DNA sequence: TGTGCCAGCAGCCAAGCATCCAGGGACTATGGCTACACCTTC.

The V call is TRBV14, the J call TRBJ2-3, with TRBD2 matching over 11 bases. Trimming cost V 4 bases and J 0 bases; bases outside gene matches: 6. The CDR3 totals 17 residues. From germline, CDR1 is SGHDN and CDR2 FVKESK. CDR3 sequence (DNA): TGTGCCAGCAGCCCTCATAGCGGGGGGGGAAGCACAGATACGCAGTATTTT. Protein product: CASSPHSGGGSTDTQYF.